This T cell receptor (gamma chain) was sequenced for a study of Vδ1+ human thymocytes. The template was reverse-transcribed extracted RNA. The CDR3 regions were amplified by multiplex PCR from V-gene primers to a constant-region primer. TCRdb called clones from the multiplex PCR reads again using CATT. Among 30,000 to 45,000 gamma-chain clones listed, 20% to 25% were seen once. Turning to this clone: Its antigen is not identified.

Thymocytes were sorted as CD3+ TCRVdelta1+ TCRVdelta2- after alphabeta T cell depletion. Findings and limits, study-wide: Thymic TRG and TRD repertoires appeared highly polyclonal. Unlike peripheral blood Vdelta1+ controls, thymic delta-chain sequences included about 20% Vdelta2 and few Vdelta3.

V was pared by 1 base and J by 7 bases, with 10 bases of the junction left unmatched. The CDR3 extends over 14 amino acids. In germline, CDR1 is EGSNGY, CDR2 YDSYNSKV. The chain uses TRGV2 and TRGJ1 or TRGJ2. Sequencing was carried out using Vdelta1+ gamma-delta thymocytes from the thymus. Subset noted: FACS-sorted CD3+ TCRalphabeta- TCRVdelta1+ TCRVdelta2- thymocytes. The TCR was taken from a girl under three years old who had congenital heart surgery. The CDR3 sequence: CATWDGPMWYKKLF. Here the CDR3 DNA reads TGTGCCACCTGGGACGGCCCGATGTGGTATAAGAAACTCTTT.